The subject of this entry is one T cell receptor (beta chain). Its antigen is still unknown. The data are from a study of response to subunit inactivated influenza vaccine. Germline CDR1 and CDR2: SGHDN and FVKESK. CDR3 length equals 16 residues. The ends lost 0 bases at V and 5 bases at J; junction bases unmatched: 6. Study-level results: It was the authors' suggestion that each seasonal influenza vaccination recruits few new T cells.

TCRdb independently ran MiXCR on the RT-PCR reads; one entry per CDR3 protein. The data show 300,000 to 350,000 distinct CDR3 sequences, just over 20% seen once. The TCR sequence derives from a man aged 50 to 75 who received an inactivated influenza vaccine. The sequenced sample was PBMCs from blood, obtained less than 22 months after vaccination. The chain is built from TRBV14 and TRBJ2-2, with 7 nucleotides matching TRBD2. DNA of the CDR3: TGTGCCAGCAGCCAAGATCGGCGTAGCGGGACCGGGGAGCTGTTTTTT. Its protein product is CASSQDRRSGTGELFF.